This TCR beta chain was found in a study of cytomegalovirus exposure and HLA in healthy donors. PCR used 60 Vbeta primers and 13 Jbeta primers. TCRdb keeps only in-frame clones here, not all; method: immunoSEQ multiplex PCR. Found here are over 80,000 clones, approximately 64% of them singletons; the top ten hold 5.5% to 6.5%. The CDR3 has 14 residues. CDR1 and CDR2 from the germline V gene are SGDLS and YYNGEE. The V end lost 0 bases, the J end lost 9 bases, and 13 bases lay between the germline ends. The rearrangement joins TRBV9 to TRBJ2-1, with D possibly matching TRBD2 (6 bases). The sequence was collected from a boy under 18 in good health and CMV-seropositive. Material: PBMCs. The CDR3 sequence is CASSVVTGVGEQFF. For the CDR3, the DNA is TGTGCCAGCAGCGTAGTGACGGGAGTAGGTGAGCAGTTCTTC.